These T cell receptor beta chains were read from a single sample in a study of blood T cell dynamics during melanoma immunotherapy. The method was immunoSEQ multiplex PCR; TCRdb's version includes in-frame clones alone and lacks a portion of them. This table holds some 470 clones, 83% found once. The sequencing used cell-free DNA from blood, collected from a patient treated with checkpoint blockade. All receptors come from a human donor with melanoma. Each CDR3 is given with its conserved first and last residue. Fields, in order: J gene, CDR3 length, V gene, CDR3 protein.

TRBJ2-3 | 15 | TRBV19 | CATKGLAGTKDTQYF
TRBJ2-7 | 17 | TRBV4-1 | CASSQLLTGTGTYEQYF